The 25 T cell receptor beta chains reported below all come from one sample, sequenced in a study of circulating and synovial CD4+ cells in juvenile arthritis. Produced via immunoSEQ multiplex PCR; TCRdb's table is partial and in-frame only. The profile covers 1,500 to 2,000 clones, with about 96% appearing a single time and roughly 2.5% taken by the ten largest. What was sequenced was CD4+ T cells from synovial fluid. Receptors were obtained from a human donor with juvenile idiopathic arthritis.

The rearrangement links TRBV7-9 to TRBJ2-5, with 9 bases identical to TRBD1. This CDR3 spans 15 amino acids. CDR1 and CDR2 (germline): SEHNR, FQNEAQ (reference sequence). The trim removed 5 bases at V and 5 bases at J, leaving 9 bases unmatched. The CDR3 DNA reads TGTGCCAGCAGCCATAAACAGGGGGCTTGGGAGACCCAGTACTTC. This encodes CASSHKQGAWETQYF.

This chain uses TRBV28 with TRBJ1-2; D is uncertain. Trimming removed 7 bases from V and 0 bases from J, with 9 bases in between. This CDR3 spans 13 amino acids. The germline V gene has CDR1 MDHEN and CDR2 SYDVKM. The CDR3 coding sequence is TGTGCCAGCAAACTCTTCACTAACTATGGCTACACCTTC. This sequence encodes CASKLFTNYGYTF.

This chain joins TRBV5-4 and TRBJ2-3; D is perhaps TRBD1 (5 bases). The CDR3 spans 11 residues. Trimming removed 0 bases from V and 10 bases from J, with 6 bases in between. Germline lookup yields CDR1 SGHNT and CDR2 YYREEE (reference sequence). The DNA for the CDR3 is TGTGCCAGCAGCTTGGGGGGCCCGCAGTATTTT. It translates to CASSLGGPQYF.

The V and J genes are TRBV10-2 and TRBJ2-1; D is unclear. CDR3 length: 11 residues. Per the germline V gene, CDR1 is WSHSY and CDR2 is SAAADI. The V gene lost 7 bases and the J gene lost 1 base, with 2 bases spanning the gap. DNA for the CDR3: TGCGCCAGCACGTCCTACAATGAGCAGTTCTTC. Encoded protein: CASTSYNEQFF.

The chain uses TRBV28 and TRBJ2-7, with TRBD2 identical over 10 bases. The V segment lost 3 bases and the J segment 6 bases; nucleotides outside the gene matches: 14. CDR3 length equals 17 residues. Germline CDR1 MDHEN, CDR2 SYDVKM. In DNA form, the CDR3 reads TGTGCCAGCAGTTTCCGACTAGCGGGCGGGCGAAGAGGCGAGCAGTACTTC. Translation: CASSFRLAGGRRGEQYF.

J is TRBJ2-2 and V is TRBV19, with no clear D. The V end was cut by 3 bases, the J end by 5 bases, with 10 bases between. CDR1 and CDR2 (germline): LNHDA, SQIVND (reference sequence). The CDR3 runs to 14 residues. In DNA form, the CDR3 reads TGTGCCAGTAGTATCTCACCCAGAACCGGGGAGCTGTTTTTT. Translated, it gives CASSISPRTGELFF.

A word on this clone: Germline and junction disagree at one end, which may indicate a read error. The genes are TRBV7-9 and TRBJ2-6; 8 nucleotides match TRBD1. Germline-derived CDR1 and CDR2 are SEHNR and FQNEAQ (reference sequence). The CDR3 has 17 residues. CDR3 residues: CTSSPGTGLSGANVLTF. CDR3 DNA: TGTACCAGCAGCCCCGGGACAGGACTCTCTGGGGCCAACGTCCTGACTTTC.

J is TRBJ2-7 and V is TRBV27; D is ambiguous. The CDR3 runs to 13 residues. Per the germline V gene, CDR1 is MNHEY and CDR2 is SMNVEV (reference sequence). The V and J ends lost 2 bases and 0 bases respectively, with 5 bases between them. CDR3 amino acids: CASSLGTSYEQYF. The CDR3, as DNA: TGTGCCAGCAGTTTAGGCACCTCCTACGAGCAGTACTTC.

The chain links TRBV7-9 to TRBJ2-7, with 7 bases that match TRBD2. V shed 6 bases and J 6 bases; nucleotides not matched to a gene: 14. The germline gives CDR1 SEHNR, CDR2 FQNEAQ (reference sequence). The CDR3 length is 15 residues. The CDR3 bases are TGTGCCAGCAGACGACTAGCCTTGGGCTCGGGCGAGCAGTACTTC. Translating it yields CASRRLALGSGEQYF.

The V call is TRBV7-2, the J call TRBJ2-3; a weak D match, TRBD1 (5 bases). This CDR3 is 14 amino acids long. Per the germline V gene, CDR1 is SGHTA and CDR2 is FQGNSA. The V and J ends lost 2 bases and 4 bases respectively, with 10 bases between them. The CDR3 protein is CASSLWLGADTQYF. CDR3 in DNA: TGTGCCAGCAGCTTATGGCTAGGGGCAGATACGCAGTATTTT.

This chain connects TRBV19 to TRBJ2-1; TRBD2 matches at 16 bases. V lost 6 bases and J lost 9; bases outside the gene matches: 5. The CDR3 runs 15 residues. Germline loops: CDR1 LNHDA, CDR2 SQIVND (reference sequence). DNA of the CDR3: TGTGCCAGTAGAGGGACTAGCGGGAGGGCCGTTGAGCAGTTCTTC. Translated: CASRGTSGRAVEQFF.

The chain couples TRBV18 to TRBJ2-7; 7 nucleotides match TRBD2. V lost 3 bases to trimming and J lost 2 bases; unmatched junction nucleotides: 7. Germline V gives CDR1 KGHSH, CDR2 LQKENI. The CDR3 has 15 residues. The CDR3 region is CASSPRPGTTYEQYF. The CDR3 DNA sequence: TGTGCCAGCTCACCCCGACCTGGGACTACCTACGAGCAGTACTTC.

The V gene is TRBV7-2, the J gene TRBJ1-2, with 7 bases matching TRBD1. This CDR3 contains 15 residues. CDR1 SGHTA and CDR2 FQGNSA come from the germline V gene. Trimming removed 0 bases from V and 0 bases from J; junction bases left unmatched: 1. The CDR3 nucleotides are TGTGCCAGCAGCTTAGCGCAGGGGGCTAACTATGGCTACACCTTC. Protein sequence: CASSLAQGANYGYTF.

The genes are TRBV7-2 and TRBJ1-2, with D perhaps matching TRBD1 (5 bases). The CDR3 consists of 15 residues. CDR1 is SGHTA, CDR2 FQGNSA, per germline. V lost 5 bases and J 3 bases, leaving 16 bases between the germline ends. CDR3 loop: CASSPRVQADYGYTF. Here the CDR3 DNA reads TGTGCCAGCAGCCCCCGGGTACAGGCGGACTATGGCTACACCTTC.

The chain uses TRBV15 and TRBJ1-5; D is ambiguous. Per the germline V gene, CDR1 is LNHNV and CDR2 is YYDKDF (reference sequence). V gave up 2 bases and J gave up 1 base, with 12 bases separating them. This CDR3 spans 16 amino acids. This CDR3 is CATSRSHGGSNQPQHF. CDR3 bases: TGTGCCACCAGCAGATCACATGGCGGGAGCAATCAGCCCCAGCATTTT.

The chain combines TRBV28 with TRBJ1-1; D perhaps matches TRBD1 (5 bases). The CDR3 runs 13 residues. Per the germline V gene, CDR1 is MDHEN and CDR2 is SYDVKM. Trimming removed 2 bases at V and 8 bases at J, with 12 bases between. CDR3 DNA sequence: TGTGCCAGCAGTTTACCCGACAGCTTAGAAGCTTTCTTT. It translates to CASSLPDSLEAFF.

The chain joins TRBV6-6 to TRBJ2-7; TRBD2 matches at 10 bases. Germline V CDR1 and CDR2: MNHNY, SVGAGI (reference sequence). This CDR3 has 16 residues. V trimming: 5 bases; J trimming: 2 bases; junction bases outside the gene matches: 9. The CDR3 nucleotides read TGTGCCAGCAGTAAGCTCGGGACTAGCGTCGCCTACGAGCAGTACTTC. Translating it yields CASSKLGTSVAYEQYF.

This chain uses TRBV28 with TRBJ2-7; TRBD1 agrees at 7 bases. With 6 bases clipped from V and 2 bases from J, the junction kept 10 bases outside the gene matches. Germline V lookup: CDR1 MDHEN, CDR2 SYDVKM. The CDR3 is 15 amino acids. The CDR3 coding sequence is TGTGCCAGCAGATCCCCTTACAGGGGCGCCTACGAGCAGTACTTC. It is translated as CASRSPYRGAYEQYF.

J is TRBJ2-7 and V is TRBV5-1, with 8 positions matching TRBD1. CDR1 and CDR2 (germline): SGHRS, YFSETQ. Losses at the gene ends were 0 bases for V and 4 bases for J; bases not matched to a gene: 3. The CDR3 covers 14 residues. CDR3 residues: CASSLEGQAYEQYF. DNA of the CDR3: TGCGCCAGCAGCTTGGAGGGACAGGCGTACGAGCAGTACTTC.

The chain links TRBV2 to TRBJ2-2; TRBD2 agrees at 9 bases. The CDR3 runs 14 residues. Germline trimming cut 8 bases from V and 5 bases from J; bases unmatched to any gene: 6. CDR1 SNHLY and CDR2 FYNNEI come from the germline V gene. The CDR3 sequence is CASSLSGRTGELFF. CDR3 nucleotides: TGTGCCAGCTCTTTAAGCGGGAGGACCGGGGAGCTGTTTTTT. Drawing the rest from reference TRBV2 and TRBJ2-2, the complete variable domain is EPEVTQTPSHQVTQMGQEVILRCVPISNHLYFYWYRQILGQKVEFLVSFYNNEISEKSEIFDDQFSVERPDGSNFTLKIRSTKLEDSAMYFCASSLSGRTGELFFGEGSRLTVL.

The chain is built from TRBV2 and TRBJ2-7, with D possibly being TRBD1 (5 bases). The CDR3 contains 15 residues. V was shortened by 3 bases and J by 1 base, with 13 bases between the two germline ends. The V gene's germline CDR1 is SNHLY and CDR2 FYNNEI. The CDR3 DNA follows: TGTGCCAGCAGTGATGGGCCAGGGCGATCCTACGAGCAGTACTTC. Protein: CASSDGPGRSYEQYF. Drawing the rest from reference TRBV2 and TRBJ2-7, the complete variable domain is EPEVTQTPSHQVTQMGQEVILRCVPISNHLYFYWYRQILGQKVEFLVSFYNNEISEKSEIFDDQFSVERPDGSNFTLKIRSTKLEDSAMYFCASSDGPGRSYEQYFGPGTRLTVT.

The gene calls are TRBV15 and TRBJ2-2, with TRBD1 matching 7 bases. V was clipped by 5 bases and J by 1 base; unmatched bases: 10. The V gene's germline CDR1 is LNHNV and CDR2 YYDKDF (reference sequence). This CDR3 is 17 amino acids long. The CDR3 sequence: CATSDRQGRGNTGELFF. The CDR3 DNA reads as TGTGCCACCAGCGACCGACAGGGAAGGGGGAACACCGGGGAGCTGTTTTTT.

The rearrangement links TRBV29-1 to TRBJ1-1, with D perhaps matching TRBD1 (6 bases). Germline V CDR1 and CDR2: SQVTM, ANQGSEA. The CDR3 covers 15 residues. The germline V and J ends were trimmed by 4 bases and 8 bases, with 23 bases remaining between them. The CDR3 protein is CSVAPRTGTKGEAFF. CDR3 DNA sequence: TGCAGCGTTGCCCCCCGGACCGGGACAAAGGGGGAAGCTTTCTTT.

The V gene is TRBV6-5, the J gene TRBJ2-1, with 12 bases aligning to TRBD2. Per germline, CDR1 MNHEY and CDR2 SVGAGI. V was pared by 2 bases and J by 8 bases, with 4 bases of the junction left unmatched. This CDR3 is 15 amino acids long. CDR3 bases: TGTGCCAGCAGTTACAGGACTAGCGGGACCTATGAGCAGTTCTTC. Translated: CASSYRTSGTYEQFF.

The chain employs TRBV6-5 and TRBJ2-1; 12 bases map to TRBD2. Germline V gene lookup returns CDR1 MNHEY and CDR2 SVGAGI. The CDR3 contains 14 residues. V lost 8 bases to trimming and J lost 4 bases; unmatched junction nucleotides: 3. Here the CDR3 reads CASRLAGEYNEQFF. The CDR3 DNA reads as TGTGCCAGCCGACTAGCGGGAGAGTACAATGAGCAGTTCTTC.